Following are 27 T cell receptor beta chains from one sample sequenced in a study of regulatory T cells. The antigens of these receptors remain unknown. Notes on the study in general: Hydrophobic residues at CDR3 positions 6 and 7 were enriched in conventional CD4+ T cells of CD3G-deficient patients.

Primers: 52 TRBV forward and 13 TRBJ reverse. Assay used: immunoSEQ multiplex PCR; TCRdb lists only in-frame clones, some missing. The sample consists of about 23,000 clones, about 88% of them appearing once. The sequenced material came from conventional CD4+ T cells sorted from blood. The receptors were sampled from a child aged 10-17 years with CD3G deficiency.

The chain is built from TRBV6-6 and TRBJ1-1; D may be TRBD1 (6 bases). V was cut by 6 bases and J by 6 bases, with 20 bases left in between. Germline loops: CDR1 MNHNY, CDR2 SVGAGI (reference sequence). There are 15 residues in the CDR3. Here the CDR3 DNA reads TGTGCCAGCAGAAGAGGGGGGACTGCCGACCCTGAAGCTTTCTTT. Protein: CASRRGGTADPEAFF.

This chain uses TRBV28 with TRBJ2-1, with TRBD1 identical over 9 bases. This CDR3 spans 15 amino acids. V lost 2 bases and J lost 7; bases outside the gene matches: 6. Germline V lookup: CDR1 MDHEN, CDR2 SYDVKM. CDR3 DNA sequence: TGTGCCAGCAGTTTACCCGGACAGGGGCAAAATGAGCAGTTCTTC. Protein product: CASSLPGQGQNEQFF.

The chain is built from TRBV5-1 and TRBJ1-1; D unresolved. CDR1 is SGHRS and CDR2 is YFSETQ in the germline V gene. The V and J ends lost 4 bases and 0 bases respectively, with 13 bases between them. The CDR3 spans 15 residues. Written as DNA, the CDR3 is TGCGCCAGCAGCCCCGACCCCTCCATGAACACTGAAGCTTTCTTT. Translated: CASSPDPSMNTEAFF.

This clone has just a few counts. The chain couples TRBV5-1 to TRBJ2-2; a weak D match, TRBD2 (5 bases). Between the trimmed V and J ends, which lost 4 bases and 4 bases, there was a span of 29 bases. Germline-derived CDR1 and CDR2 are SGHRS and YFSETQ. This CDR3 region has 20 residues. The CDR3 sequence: CASSRGHLVGGSAPTGELFF. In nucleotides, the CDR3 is TGCGCCAGCAGCCGCGGGCATCTCGTGGGCGGATCCGCTCCCACCGGGGAGCTGTTTTTT.

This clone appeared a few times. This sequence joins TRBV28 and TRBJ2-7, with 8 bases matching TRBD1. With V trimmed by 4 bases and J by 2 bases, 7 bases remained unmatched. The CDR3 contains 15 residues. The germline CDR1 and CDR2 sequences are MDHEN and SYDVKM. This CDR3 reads CASSSGTGLAYEQYF. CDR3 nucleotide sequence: TGTGCCAGCAGTTCAGGGACAGGACTGGCCTACGAGCAGTACTTC.

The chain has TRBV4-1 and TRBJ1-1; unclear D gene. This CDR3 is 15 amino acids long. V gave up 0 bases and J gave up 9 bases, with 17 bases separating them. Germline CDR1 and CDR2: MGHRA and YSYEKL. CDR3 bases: TGCGCCAGCAGCCAAGATCGTTTCGGGCGGGGAAAAGCTTTCTTT. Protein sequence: CASSQDRFGRGKAFF.

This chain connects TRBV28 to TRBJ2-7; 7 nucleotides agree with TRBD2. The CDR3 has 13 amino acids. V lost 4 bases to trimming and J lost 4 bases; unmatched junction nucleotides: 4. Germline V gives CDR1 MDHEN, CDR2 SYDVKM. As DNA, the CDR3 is TGTGCCAGCAGTTCCACTAGCGTATACGAGCAGTACTTC. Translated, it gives CASSSTSVYEQYF.

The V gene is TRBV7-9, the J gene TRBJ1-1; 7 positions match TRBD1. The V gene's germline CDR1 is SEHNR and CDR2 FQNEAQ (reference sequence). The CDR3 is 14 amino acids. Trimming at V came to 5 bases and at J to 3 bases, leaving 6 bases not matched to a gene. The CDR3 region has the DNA TGTGCCAGCAGCCATGACAGGGATTACACTGAAGCTTTCTTT. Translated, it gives CASSHDRDYTEAFF.

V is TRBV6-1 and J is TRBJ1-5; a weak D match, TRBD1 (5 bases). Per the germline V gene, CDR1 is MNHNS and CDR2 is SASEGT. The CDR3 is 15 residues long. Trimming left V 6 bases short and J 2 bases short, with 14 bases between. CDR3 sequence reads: CASRGGVSGNQPQHF. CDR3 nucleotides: TGTGCCAGCAGGGGGGGGGTGAGCGGCAATCAGCCCCAGCATTTT.

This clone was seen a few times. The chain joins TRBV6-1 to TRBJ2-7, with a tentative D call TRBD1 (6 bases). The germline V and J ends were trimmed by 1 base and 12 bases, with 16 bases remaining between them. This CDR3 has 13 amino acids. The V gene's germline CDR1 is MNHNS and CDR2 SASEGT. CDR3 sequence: CASSEGGFGGPYF. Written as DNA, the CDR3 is TGTGCCAGCAGTGAAGGTGGTTTTGGGGGCCCGTACTTC.

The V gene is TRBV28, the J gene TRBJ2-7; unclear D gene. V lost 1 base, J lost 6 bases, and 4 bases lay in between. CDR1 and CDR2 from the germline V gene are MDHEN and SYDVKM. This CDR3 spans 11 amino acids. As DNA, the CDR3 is TGTGCCAGCAGTTTATACGGCGAGCAGTACTTC. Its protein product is CASSLYGEQYF. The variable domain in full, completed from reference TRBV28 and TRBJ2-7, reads DVKVTQSSRYLVKRTGEKVFLECVQDMDHENMFWYRQDPGLGLRLIYFSYDVKMKEKGDIPEGYSVSREKKERFSLILESASTNQTSMYLCASSLYGEQYFGPGTRLTVT.

In DNA, the CDR3 is TGCGCCAGCAGAGATGGGGACCGTTCACCCCTCCACTTT. Translating it yields CASRDGDRSPLHF. V and J are TRBV5-1 and TRBJ1-6; TRBD1 is a possible D gene (5 bases). The germline V gene encodes CDR1 SGHRS and CDR2 YFSETQ. Trimming left V 5 bases short and J 9 bases short, with 12 bases between. The CDR3 runs to 13 residues.

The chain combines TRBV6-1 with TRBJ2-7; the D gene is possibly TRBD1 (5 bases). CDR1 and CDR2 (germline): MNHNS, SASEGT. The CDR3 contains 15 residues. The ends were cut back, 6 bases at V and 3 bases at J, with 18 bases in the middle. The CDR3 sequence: CASRTTGKGSYEQYF. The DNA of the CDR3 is TGTGCCAGCAGAACTACAGGTAAAGGAAGCTACGAGCAGTACTTC.

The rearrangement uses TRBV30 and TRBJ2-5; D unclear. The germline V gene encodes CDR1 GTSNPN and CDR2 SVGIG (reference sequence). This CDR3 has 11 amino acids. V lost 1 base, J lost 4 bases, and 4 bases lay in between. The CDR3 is CAWSAGETQYF. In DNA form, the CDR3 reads TGTGCCTGGAGTGCGGGAGAGACCCAGTACTTC.

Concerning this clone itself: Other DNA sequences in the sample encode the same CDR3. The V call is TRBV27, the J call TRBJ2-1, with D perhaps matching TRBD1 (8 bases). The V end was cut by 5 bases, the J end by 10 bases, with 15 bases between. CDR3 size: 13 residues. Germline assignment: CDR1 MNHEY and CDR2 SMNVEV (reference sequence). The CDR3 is CASSPHRGGEQFF. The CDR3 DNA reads TGTGCCAGCAGTCCTCACAGGGGGGGGGAGCAGTTCTTC.

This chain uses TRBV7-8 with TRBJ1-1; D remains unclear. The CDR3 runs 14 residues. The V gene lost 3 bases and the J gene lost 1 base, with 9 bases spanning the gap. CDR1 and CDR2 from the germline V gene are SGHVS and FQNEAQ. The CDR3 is CASSFLARNTEAFF. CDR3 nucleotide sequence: TGTGCCAGCAGCTTTCTTGCGCGGAACACTGAAGCTTTCTTT.

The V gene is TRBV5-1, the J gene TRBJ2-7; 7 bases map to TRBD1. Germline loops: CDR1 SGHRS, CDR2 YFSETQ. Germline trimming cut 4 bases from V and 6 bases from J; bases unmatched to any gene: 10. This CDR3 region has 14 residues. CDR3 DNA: TGCGCCAGCAGCCCGGATACAGGGGTGGTCGAGCAGTACTTC. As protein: CASSPDTGVVEQYF.

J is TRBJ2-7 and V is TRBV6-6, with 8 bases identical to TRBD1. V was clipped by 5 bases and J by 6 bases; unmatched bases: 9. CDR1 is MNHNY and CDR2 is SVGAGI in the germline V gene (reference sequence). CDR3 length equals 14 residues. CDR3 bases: TGTGCCAGCAGTCAAAGGGCGACAGGGGCCGAGCAGTACTTC. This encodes CASSQRATGAEQYF.

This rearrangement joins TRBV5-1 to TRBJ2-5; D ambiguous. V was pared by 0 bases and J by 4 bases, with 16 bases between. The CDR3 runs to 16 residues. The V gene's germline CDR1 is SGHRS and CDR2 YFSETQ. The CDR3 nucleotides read TGCGCCAGCAGCTTGGGTAGTACGTTTGGTGGAGAGACCCAGTACTTC. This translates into CASSLGSTFGGETQYF.

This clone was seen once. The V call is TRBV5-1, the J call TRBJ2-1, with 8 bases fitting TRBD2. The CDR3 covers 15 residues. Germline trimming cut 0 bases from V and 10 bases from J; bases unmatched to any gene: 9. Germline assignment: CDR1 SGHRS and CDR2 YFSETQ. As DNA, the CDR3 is TGCGCCAGCAGCTTGGGGGCGGGAGGCTCCGGCGAGCAGTTCTTC. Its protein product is CASSLGAGGSGEQFF.

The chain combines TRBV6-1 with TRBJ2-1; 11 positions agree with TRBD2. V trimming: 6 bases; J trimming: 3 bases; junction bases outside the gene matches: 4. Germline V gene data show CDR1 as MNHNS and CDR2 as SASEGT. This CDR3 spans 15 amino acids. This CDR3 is CASSPTSGGYNEQFF. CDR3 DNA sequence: TGTGCCAGCAGCCCTACTAGCGGGGGCTACAATGAGCAGTTCTTC.

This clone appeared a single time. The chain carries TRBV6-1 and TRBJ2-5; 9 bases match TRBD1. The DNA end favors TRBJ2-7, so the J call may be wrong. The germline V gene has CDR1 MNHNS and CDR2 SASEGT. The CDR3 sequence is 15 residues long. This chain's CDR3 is CASRGSGTGYHEQYF. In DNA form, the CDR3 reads TGTGCCAGCAGGGGGTCAGGGACAGGGTACCACGAGCAGTACTTC.

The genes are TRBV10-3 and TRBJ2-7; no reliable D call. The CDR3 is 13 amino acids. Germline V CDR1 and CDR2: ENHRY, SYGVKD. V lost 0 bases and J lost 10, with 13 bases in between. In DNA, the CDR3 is TGTGCCATCAGTGAGTCGAAGCTGGTTGCCCAGTACTTC. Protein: CAISESKLVAQYF.

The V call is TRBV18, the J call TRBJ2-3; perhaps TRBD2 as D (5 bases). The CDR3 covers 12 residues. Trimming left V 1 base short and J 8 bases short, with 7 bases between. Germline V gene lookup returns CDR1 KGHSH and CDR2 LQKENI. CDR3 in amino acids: CASSPLRGTQYF. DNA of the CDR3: TGTGCCAGCTCACCACTTCGGGGTACGCAGTATTTT.

DNA for the CDR3: TGTGCCAGTAGTGCCCGGGACAGGGGGCCACACGCGGTTGGTGAAAAACTGTTTTTT. This codes for CASSARDRGPHAVGEKLFF. V gene TRBV19 combines with J gene TRBJ1-4; 12 bases line up with TRBD1. V gave up 5 bases and J gave up 7 bases; unmatched junction bases: 17. CDR1 is LNHDA and CDR2 is SQIVND in the germline V gene (reference sequence). The CDR3 consists of 19 residues.

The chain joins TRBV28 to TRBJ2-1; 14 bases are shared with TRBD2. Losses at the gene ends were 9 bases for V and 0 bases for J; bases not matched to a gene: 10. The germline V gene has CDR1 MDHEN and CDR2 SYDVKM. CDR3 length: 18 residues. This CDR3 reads CASGTSGRIRNSYNEQFF. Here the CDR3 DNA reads TGTGCCAGTGGGACTAGCGGGAGAATTAGGAACTCCTACAATGAGCAGTTCTTC.

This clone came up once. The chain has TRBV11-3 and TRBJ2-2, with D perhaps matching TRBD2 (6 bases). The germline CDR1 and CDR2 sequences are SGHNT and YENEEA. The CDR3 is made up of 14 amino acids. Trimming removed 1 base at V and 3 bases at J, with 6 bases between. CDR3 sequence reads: CASSLGGDTGELFF. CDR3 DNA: TGTGCCAGCAGCTTAGGCGGGGACACCGGGGAGCTGTTTTTT.